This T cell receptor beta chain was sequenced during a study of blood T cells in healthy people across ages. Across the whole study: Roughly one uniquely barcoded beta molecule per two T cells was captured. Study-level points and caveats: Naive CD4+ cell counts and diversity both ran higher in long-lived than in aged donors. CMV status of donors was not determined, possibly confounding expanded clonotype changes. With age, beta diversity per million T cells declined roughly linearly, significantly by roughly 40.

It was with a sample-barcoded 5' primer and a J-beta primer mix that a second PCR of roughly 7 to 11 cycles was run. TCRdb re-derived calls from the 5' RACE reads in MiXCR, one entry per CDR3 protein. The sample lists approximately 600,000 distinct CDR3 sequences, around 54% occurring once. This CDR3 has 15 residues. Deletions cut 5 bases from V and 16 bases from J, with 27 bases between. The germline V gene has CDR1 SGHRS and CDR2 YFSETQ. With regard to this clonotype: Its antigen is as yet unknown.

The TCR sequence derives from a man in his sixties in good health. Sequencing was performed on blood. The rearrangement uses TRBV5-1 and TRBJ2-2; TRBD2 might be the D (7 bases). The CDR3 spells CASRPTGLNTGGPFF. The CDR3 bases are TGCGCCAGCAGACCTACAGGTTTGAACACCGGGGGGCCGTTTTTT.